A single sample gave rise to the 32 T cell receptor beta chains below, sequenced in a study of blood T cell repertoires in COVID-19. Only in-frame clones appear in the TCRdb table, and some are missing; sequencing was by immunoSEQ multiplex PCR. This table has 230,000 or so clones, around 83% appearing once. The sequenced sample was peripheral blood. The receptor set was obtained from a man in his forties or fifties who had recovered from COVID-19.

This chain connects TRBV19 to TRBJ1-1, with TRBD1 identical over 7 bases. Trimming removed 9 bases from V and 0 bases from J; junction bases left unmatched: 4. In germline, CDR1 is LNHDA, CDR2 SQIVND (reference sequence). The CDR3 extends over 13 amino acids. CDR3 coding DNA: TGTGCCAGCCGGGACAGTCTGAACACTGAAGCTTTCTTT. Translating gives CASRDSLNTEAFF.

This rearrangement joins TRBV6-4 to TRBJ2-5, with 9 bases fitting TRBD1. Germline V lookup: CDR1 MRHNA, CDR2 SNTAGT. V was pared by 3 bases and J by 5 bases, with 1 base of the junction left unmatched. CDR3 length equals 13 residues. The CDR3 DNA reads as TGTGCCAGCAGTGAGGACAGGGGCGAGACCCAGTACTTC. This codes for CASSEDRGETQYF.

This CDR3 reads CASSRGLNHQLANTGELFF. The CDR3, as DNA: TGTGCCAGCAGCCGAGGGCTAAACCACCAACTAGCGAACACCGGGGAGCTGTTTTTT. The J gene is TRBJ2-2, the V gene TRBV7-8, with a weak D call TRBD2 (5 bases). CDR3 length: 19 residues. Germline V gene data show CDR1 as SGHVS and CDR2 as FQNEAQ. Trimming left V 5 bases short and J 0 bases short, with 22 bases between.

The CDR3 nucleotides read TGTGCCAGCAGCCTCTCGTCAGGTGGTGTTGAAGCTTTCTTT. Translated, it gives CASSLSSGGVEAFF. V and J are TRBV7-2 and TRBJ1-1; D unclear. Trimming stripped 5 bases from V and 7 bases from J, with 17 bases between. CDR1 is SGHTA, CDR2 FQGNSA, per germline. The CDR3 totals 14 residues.

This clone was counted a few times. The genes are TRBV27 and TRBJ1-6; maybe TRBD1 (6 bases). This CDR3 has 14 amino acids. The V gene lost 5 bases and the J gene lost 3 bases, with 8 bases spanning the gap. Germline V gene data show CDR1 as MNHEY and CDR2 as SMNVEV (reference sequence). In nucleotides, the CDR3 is TGTGCCAGCAGTAGGACAGACTATAATTCACCCCTCCACTTT. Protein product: CASSRTDYNSPLHF.

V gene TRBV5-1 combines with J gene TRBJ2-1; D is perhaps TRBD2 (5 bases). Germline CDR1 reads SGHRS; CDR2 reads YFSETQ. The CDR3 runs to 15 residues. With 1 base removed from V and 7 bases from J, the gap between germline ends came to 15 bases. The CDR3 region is CASSLSGSLMNEQFF. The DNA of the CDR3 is TGCGCCAGCAGCTTGAGCGGTTCCTTGATGAATGAGCAGTTCTTC.

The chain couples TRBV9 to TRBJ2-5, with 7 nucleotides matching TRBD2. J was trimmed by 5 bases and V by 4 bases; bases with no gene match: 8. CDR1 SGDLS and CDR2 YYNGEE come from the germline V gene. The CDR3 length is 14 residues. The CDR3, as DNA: TGTGCCAGCAGCCGGGCGGGAGTTTTGGAGACCCAGTACTTC. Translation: CASSRAGVLETQYF.

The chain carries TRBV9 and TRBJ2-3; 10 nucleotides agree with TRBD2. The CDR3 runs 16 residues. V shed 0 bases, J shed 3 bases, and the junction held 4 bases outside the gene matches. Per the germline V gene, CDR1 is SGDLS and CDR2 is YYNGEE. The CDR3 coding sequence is TGTGCCAGCAGCGTAGGTACTAGCGGGGTTACAGATACGCAGTATTTT. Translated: CASSVGTSGVTDTQYF.

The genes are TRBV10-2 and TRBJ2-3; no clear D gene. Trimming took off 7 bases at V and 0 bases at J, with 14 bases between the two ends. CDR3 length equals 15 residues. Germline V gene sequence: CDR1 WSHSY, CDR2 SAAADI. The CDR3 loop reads CASTRLQHSTDTQYF. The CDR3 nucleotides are TGCGCCAGCACCCGACTCCAACATAGCACAGATACGCAGTATTTT.

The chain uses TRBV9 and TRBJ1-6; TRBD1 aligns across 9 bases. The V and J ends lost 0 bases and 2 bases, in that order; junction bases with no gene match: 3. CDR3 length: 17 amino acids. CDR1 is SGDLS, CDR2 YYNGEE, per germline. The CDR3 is CASSVGGTGTYNSPLHF. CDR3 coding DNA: TGTGCCAGCAGCGTAGGTGGGACAGGGACCTATAATTCACCCCTCCACTTT.

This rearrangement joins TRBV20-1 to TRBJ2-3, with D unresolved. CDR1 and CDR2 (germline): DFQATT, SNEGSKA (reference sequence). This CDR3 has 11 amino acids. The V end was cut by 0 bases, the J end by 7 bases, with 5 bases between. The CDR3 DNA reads TGCAGTGCTAGAGATCACAATACGCAGTATTTT. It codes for CSARDHNTQYF.

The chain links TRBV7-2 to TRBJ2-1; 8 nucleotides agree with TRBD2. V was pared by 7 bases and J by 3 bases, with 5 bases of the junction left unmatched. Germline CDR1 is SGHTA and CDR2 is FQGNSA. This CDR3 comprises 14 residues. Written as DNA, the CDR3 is TGTGCCAGCACCCTTAGCGGGGTCTACAATGAGCAGTTCTTC. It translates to CASTLSGVYNEQFF.

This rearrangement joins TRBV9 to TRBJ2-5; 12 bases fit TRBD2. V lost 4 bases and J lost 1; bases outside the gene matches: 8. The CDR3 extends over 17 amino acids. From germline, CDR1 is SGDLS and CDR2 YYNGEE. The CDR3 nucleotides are TGTGCCAGCAGCCCTCGACTAGCGGGGGTCCTCCAAGAGACCCAGTACTTC. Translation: CASSPRLAGVLQETQYF.

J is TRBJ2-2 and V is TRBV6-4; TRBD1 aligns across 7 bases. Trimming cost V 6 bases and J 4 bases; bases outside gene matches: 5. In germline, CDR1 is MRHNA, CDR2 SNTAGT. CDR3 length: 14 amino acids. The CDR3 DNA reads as TGTGCCAGCAGGGCCACAGGGGTCACCGGGGAGCTGTTTTTT. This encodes CASRATGVTGELFF.

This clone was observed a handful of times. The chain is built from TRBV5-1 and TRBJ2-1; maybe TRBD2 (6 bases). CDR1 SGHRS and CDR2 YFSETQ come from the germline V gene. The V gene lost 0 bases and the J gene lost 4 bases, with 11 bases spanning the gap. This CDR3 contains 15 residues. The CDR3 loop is CASSLGPGLYNEQFF. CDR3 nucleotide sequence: TGCGCCAGCAGCTTGGGCCCGGGACTTTACAATGAGCAGTTCTTC.

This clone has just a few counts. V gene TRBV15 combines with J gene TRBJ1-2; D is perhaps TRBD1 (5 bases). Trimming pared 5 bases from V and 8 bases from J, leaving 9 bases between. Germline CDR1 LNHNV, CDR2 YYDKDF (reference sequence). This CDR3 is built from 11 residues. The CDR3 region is CATSPGEGYTF. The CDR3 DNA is TGTGCCACCAGCCCGGGGGAGGGCTACACCTTC.

CDR3 sequence (DNA): TGTGCCAGCTCAGGGTCGGGAGCGGGCAATGAGCAGTTCTTC. It is translated as CASSGSGAGNEQFF. The chain couples TRBV18 to TRBJ2-1; tentatively, D is TRBD2 (6 bases). The length of the CDR3 is 14 residues. CDR1 is KGHSH and CDR2 is LQKENI in the germline V gene. Trimming removed 5 bases at V and 6 bases at J, with 14 bases between.

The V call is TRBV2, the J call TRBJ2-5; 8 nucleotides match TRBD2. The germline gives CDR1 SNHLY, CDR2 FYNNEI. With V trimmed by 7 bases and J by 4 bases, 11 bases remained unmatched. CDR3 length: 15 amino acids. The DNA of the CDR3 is TGTGCCAGCACCCTCGTCGGGGGGGCTCGAGAGACCCAGTACTTC. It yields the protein CASTLVGGARETQYF.

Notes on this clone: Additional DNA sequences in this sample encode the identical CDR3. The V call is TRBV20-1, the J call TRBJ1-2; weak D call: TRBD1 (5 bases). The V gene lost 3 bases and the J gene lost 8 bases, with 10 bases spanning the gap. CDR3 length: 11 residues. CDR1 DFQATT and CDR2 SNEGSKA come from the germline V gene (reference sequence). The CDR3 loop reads CSASEGRGYTF. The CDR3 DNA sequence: TGCAGTGCTAGTGAGGGGAGAGGCTACACCTTC.

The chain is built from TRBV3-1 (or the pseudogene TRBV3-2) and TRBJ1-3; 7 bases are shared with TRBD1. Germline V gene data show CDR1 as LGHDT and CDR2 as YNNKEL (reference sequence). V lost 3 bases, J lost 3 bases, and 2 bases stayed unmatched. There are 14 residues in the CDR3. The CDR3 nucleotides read TGTGCCAGCAGCCAGAGGGGGCATGGAAACACCATATATTTT. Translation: CASSQRGHGNTIYF.

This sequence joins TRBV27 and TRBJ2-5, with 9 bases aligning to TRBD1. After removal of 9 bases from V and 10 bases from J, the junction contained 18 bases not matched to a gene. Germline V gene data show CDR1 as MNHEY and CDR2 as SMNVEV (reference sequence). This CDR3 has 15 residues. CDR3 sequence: CASRGSDRGGGGQYF. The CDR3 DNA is TGTGCCAGTAGAGGCTCGGACAGGGGCGGTGGGGGCCAGTACTTC.

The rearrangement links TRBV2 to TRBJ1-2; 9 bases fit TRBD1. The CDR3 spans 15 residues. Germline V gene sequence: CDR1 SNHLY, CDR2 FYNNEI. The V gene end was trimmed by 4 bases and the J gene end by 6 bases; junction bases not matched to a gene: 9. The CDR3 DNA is TGTGCCAGCAGTGTCACCGGGACAGGGAGTCATGGCTACACCTTC. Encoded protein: CASSVTGTGSHGYTF.

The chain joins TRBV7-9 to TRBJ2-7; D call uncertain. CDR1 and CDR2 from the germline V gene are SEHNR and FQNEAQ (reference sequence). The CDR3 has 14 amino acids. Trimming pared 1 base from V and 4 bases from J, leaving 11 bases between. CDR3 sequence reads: CASSLEVNQYEQYF. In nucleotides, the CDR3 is TGTGCCAGCAGCTTAGAAGTTAATCAGTACGAGCAGTACTTC.

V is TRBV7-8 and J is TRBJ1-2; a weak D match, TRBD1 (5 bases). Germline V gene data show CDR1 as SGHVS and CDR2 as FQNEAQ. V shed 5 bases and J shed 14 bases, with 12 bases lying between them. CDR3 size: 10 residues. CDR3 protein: CASSPGRVTF. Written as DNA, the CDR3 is TGTGCCAGCAGCCCCGGCAGGGTGACCTTC.

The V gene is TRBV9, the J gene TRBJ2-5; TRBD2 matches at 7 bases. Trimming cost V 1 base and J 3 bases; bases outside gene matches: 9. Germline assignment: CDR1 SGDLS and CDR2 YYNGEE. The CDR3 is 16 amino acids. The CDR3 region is CASSVTGSSGKETQYF. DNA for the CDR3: TGTGCCAGCAGCGTAACGGGGTCTAGCGGAAAAGAGACCCAGTACTTC. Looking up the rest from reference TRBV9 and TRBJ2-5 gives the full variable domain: DSGVTQTPKHLITATGQRVTLRCSPRSGDLSVYWYQQSLDQGLQFLIQYYNGEERAKGNILERFSAQQFPDLHSELNLSSLELGDSALYFCASSVTGSSGKETQYFGPGTRLLVL.

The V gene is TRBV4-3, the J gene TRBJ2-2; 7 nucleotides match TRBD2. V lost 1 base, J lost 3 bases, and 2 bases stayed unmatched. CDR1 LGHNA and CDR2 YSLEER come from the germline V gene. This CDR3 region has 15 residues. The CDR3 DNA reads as TGCGCCAGCAGCCAAGGGGACTACCACACCGGGGAGCTGTTTTTT. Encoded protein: CASSQGDYHTGELFF.

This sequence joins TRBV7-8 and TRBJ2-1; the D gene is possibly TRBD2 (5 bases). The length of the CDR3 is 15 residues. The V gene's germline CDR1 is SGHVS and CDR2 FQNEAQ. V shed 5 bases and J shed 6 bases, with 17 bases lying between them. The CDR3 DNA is TGTGCCAGCAGCCTAAGTCGTACCCGGGGCAATGAGCAGTTCTTC. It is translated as CASSLSRTRGNEQFF. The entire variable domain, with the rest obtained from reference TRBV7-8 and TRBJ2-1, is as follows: GAGVSQSPRYKVAKRGQDVALRCDPISGHVSLFWYQQALGQGPEFLTYFQNEAQLDKSGLPSDRFFAERPEGSVSTLKIQRTQQEDSAVYLCASSLSRTRGNEQFFGPGTRLTVL.

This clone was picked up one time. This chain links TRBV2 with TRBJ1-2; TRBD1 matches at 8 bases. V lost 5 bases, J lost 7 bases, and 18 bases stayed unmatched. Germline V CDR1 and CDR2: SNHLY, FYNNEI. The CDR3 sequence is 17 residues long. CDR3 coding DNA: TGTGCCAGCAGTCTTATTAGATTAACAGGGGGAACTCTTGGCTACACCTTC. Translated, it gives CASSLIRLTGGTLGYTF.

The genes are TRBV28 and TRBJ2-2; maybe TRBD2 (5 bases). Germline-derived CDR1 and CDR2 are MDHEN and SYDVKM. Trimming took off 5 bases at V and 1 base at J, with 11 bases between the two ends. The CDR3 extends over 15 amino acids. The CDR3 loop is CASSPGILNTGELFF. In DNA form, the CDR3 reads TGTGCCAGCAGTCCGGGGATCCTGAACACCGGGGAGCTGTTTTTT.

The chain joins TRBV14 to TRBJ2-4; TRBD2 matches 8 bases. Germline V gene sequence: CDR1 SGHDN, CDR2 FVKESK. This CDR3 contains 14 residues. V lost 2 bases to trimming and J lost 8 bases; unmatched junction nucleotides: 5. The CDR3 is CASSQFGREDIQYF. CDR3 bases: TGTGCCAGCAGCCAATTTGGGCGGGAGGACATTCAGTACTTC.

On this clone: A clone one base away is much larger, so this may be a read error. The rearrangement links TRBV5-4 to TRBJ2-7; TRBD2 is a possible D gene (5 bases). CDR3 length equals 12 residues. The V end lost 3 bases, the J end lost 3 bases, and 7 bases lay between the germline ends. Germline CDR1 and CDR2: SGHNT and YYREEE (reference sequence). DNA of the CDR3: TGTGCCAGCAGCTCGGACTTCTACGAGCAGTACTTC. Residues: CASSSDFYEQYF.

DNA for the CDR3: TGTGCCTGGAGTATACAGGCAGATACGCAGTATTTT. Protein: CAWSIQADTQYF. This chain connects TRBV30 to TRBJ2-3, with D perhaps matching TRBD1 (5 bases). The V and J ends lost 2 bases and 4 bases respectively, with 7 bases between them. Germline loops: CDR1 GTSNPN, CDR2 SVGIG (reference sequence). This CDR3 has 12 amino acids.